This TCR beta chain was identified in a study of cytomegalovirus exposure and HLA in healthy donors. Primers for the PCR totalled 60 Vbeta and 13 Jbeta. Profiling relied on immunoSEQ multiplex PCR, and the TCRdb table lists in-frame clones only, not all of them. The sample contains 150,000 or so clones, 70% to 85% of which appear only once. The CDR3 spans 13 residues. The germline gives CDR1 MDHEN, CDR2 SYDVKM. Trimming cost V 8 bases and J 6 bases; bases outside gene matches: 5. This sequence originates from a man in his thirties or forties in good health and CMV-seronegative. This chain joins TRBV28 and TRBJ1-5; the match to TRBD1 covers 9 bases. The material sequenced was PBMCs. The CDR3 is CASGDRGSQPQHF. Written as DNA, the CDR3 is TGTGCCAGCGGAGACAGGGGGTCTCAGCCCCAGCATTTT.